Below, 5 T cell receptor beta chains from the same sample are listed, as sequenced in a study of blood T cell repertoires in COVID-19. Generated by immunoSEQ multiplex PCR, the TCRdb table keeps only in-frame clones and is missing some. The table has approximately 65,000 clones, about 93% seen once. Sequencing was performed on peripheral blood. The receptors shown here come from a man between 65 and 85 years old with active COVID-19.

The chain couples TRBV3-1 (or the pseudogene TRBV3-2) to TRBJ1-2, with D possibly matching TRBD1 (6 bases). Germline-derived CDR1 and CDR2 are LGHDT and YNNKEL (reference sequence). The CDR3 is 14 residues long. Trimming pared 4 bases from V and 8 bases from J, leaving 17 bases between. The CDR3 coding sequence is TGTGCCAGCAGCCTCGAAGGGGGGCGGGAGGGCTACACCTTC. It codes for CASSLEGGREGYTF.

V usage is TRBV3-1 (or the pseudogene TRBV3-2) and J usage is TRBJ2-1, with 14 bases that match TRBD2. CDR3 length equals 17 residues. The germline CDR1 and CDR2 sequences are LGHDT and YNNKEL (reference sequence). V gave up 3 bases and J gave up 6 bases; unmatched junction bases: 7. This CDR3 reads CASSHTTSGGEVNEQFF. CDR3 nucleotides: TGTGCCAGCAGCCATACGACTAGCGGGGGGGAAGTCAATGAGCAGTTCTTC.

The chain is built from TRBV15 and TRBJ1-2; possible D gene TRBD1, 5 bases. Trimming pared 3 bases from V and 5 bases from J, leaving 13 bases between. This CDR3 is built from 14 residues. Germline V gives CDR1 LNHNV, CDR2 YYDKDF (reference sequence). CDR3 in amino acids: CATSRGQGTYGYTF. The CDR3 bases are TGTGCCACCAGCAGGGGGCAGGGCACGTATGGCTACACCTTC.

The chain has TRBV7-9 and TRBJ1-2, with D unclear. Germline V gene lookup returns CDR1 SEHNR and CDR2 FQNEAQ (reference sequence). Deletions cut 1 base from V and 2 bases from J, with 8 bases between. The CDR3 has 14 residues. The CDR3 bases are TGTGCCAGCAGCTTAGGCGGGGTAAACTATGGCTACACCTTC. Translating gives CASSLGGVNYGYTF.

The chain links TRBV5-4 to TRBJ2-1; maybe TRBD1 (7 bases). V was pared by 0 bases and J by 9 bases, with 13 bases between. This CDR3 region has 14 residues. Germline CDR1 SGHNT, CDR2 YYREEE (reference sequence). The CDR3 protein is CASSLVQGGVEQFF. The CDR3 nucleotides read TGTGCCAGCAGCTTGGTGCAGGGGGGCGTTGAGCAGTTCTTC.